The entry below gives a single TCR beta chain sequence along with its context. Its antigen remains unidentified. These data come from a study of shared clonotypes between healthy human individuals. Whole-study context: Two women and a few men aged 18 to 49 served as donors. A donor's plate count was three for CD4 naive and three for CD4 memory; CD8 naive had two and CD8 memory one.

Generated by immunoSEQ multiplex PCR, the TCRdb table keeps only in-frame clones and is missing some. The sample yields over 2 million clones, about 95% seen once. Findings and limits, study-wide: What naive subsets generally showed was a larger estimated richness than memory subsets showed.

Positive CCR7 selection of CD45RO-negative cells yielded the naive CD8 cells, and terminally differentiated effector memory CD45RA+ cells were excluded. The germline V gene encodes CDR1 MNHNY and CDR2 SVGAGI (reference sequence). Trimming stripped 2 bases from V and 5 bases from J, with 7 bases between. The CDR3 consists of 13 residues. Sequencing was carried out using naive CD8+ T cells sorted from blood. The receptor comes from a man between 18 and 29 years old in good health. J is TRBJ2-1 and V is TRBV6-6, with no clear D. CDR3 nucleotides: TGTGCCAGCAGTTACGTTCGGGACAATGAGCAGTTCTTC. Amino acid sequence: CASSYVRDNEQFF.